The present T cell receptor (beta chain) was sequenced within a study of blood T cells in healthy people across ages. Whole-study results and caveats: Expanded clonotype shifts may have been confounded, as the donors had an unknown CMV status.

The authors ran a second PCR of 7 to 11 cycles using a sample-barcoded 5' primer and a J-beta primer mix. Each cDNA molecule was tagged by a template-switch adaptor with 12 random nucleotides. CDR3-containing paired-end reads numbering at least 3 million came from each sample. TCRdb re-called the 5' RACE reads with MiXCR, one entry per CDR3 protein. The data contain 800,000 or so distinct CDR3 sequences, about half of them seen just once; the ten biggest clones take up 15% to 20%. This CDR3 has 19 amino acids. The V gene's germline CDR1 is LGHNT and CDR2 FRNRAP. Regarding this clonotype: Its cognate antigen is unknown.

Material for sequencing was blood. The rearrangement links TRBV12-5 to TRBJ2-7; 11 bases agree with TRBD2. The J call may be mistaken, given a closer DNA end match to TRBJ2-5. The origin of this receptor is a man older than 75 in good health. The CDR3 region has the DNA TGTGCTAGTGGTTTGAGTTTACGGGGACTAGCGGTAAACCAAGAGACCCAGTACTTC. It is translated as CASGLSLRGLAVNQETQYF.